This T cell receptor (beta chain) was captured in a study of cytomegalovirus exposure and HLA in healthy donors. PCR involved 60 Vbeta and 13 Jbeta primers. Only in-frame clones appear in the TCRdb table, and some are missing; sequencing was by immunoSEQ multiplex PCR. The sample consists of 150,000 to 200,000 clones, roughly 80% of them appearing once. This CDR3 region has 16 residues. Trimming cost V 2 bases and J 6 bases; bases outside gene matches: 10. Germline V CDR1 and CDR2: KGHSH, LQKENI. The chain links TRBV18 to TRBJ2-7; 10 nucleotides agree with TRBD1. The sample taken for sequencing was PBMCs. The origin of this receptor is a man aged 40-49 years in good health and CMV-seronegative. The CDR3 loop is CASSPATGTGVGEQYF. In DNA form, the CDR3 reads TGTGCCAGCTCACCAGCTACCGGGACAGGGGTGGGCGAGCAGTACTTC.